This passage covers 28 T cell receptor beta chains from one sample sequenced in a study of blood T cell repertoires in COVID-19. Sequenced by immunoSEQ multiplex PCR; TCRdb stores in-frame clones only, minus some. The data show roughly 330,000 clones, around 89% seen once. Sequencing was done on a sample of peripheral blood. These receptors all come from a young man who had recovered from COVID-19.

This chain links TRBV18 with TRBJ1-1, with TRBD1 as a possible D gene (5 bases). Trimming left V 2 bases short and J 3 bases short, with 22 bases between. Germline assignment: CDR1 KGHSH and CDR2 LQKENI. There are 18 residues in the CDR3. The CDR3 loop reads CASSPNSGRGGVDTEAFF. The CDR3 DNA is TGTGCCAGCTCACCAAACTCGGGGAGGGGTGGCGTGGACACTGAAGCTTTCTTT.

The chain recombines TRBV24-1 with TRBJ2-7, with 7 bases fitting TRBD1. The trim removed 4 bases at V and 0 bases at J, leaving 5 bases unmatched. The CDR3 covers 15 residues. Germline V gives CDR1 KGHDR, CDR2 SFDVKD. CDR3 DNA sequence: TGTGCCACCAGTGAACAGGGACAGAGCTCCTACGAGCAGTACTTC. Encoded protein: CATSEQGQSSYEQYF.

As to this clone: The same CDR3 arises from other DNA sequences in this sample as well. The genes are TRBV2 and TRBJ1-1; possibly TRBD1 for D (6 bases). Between the trimmed V and J ends, which lost 7 bases and 1 base, there was a span of 10 bases. Germline assignment: CDR1 SNHLY and CDR2 FYNNEI. The CDR3 is made up of 13 amino acids. CDR3 region: CASKGQPNTEAFF. The CDR3 region has the DNA TGTGCCAGCAAAGGACAGCCGAACACTGAAGCTTTCTTT.

The chain links TRBV11-1 to TRBJ2-1; 9 positions match TRBD2. Germline lookup yields CDR1 SGHAT and CDR2 FQDESV (reference sequence). The CDR3 is 18 amino acids. V dropped 0 bases and J dropped 4; count of bases not matched to a gene: 10. The CDR3 DNA is TGTGCCAGCAGCTTAGCGTCAGGTAGCGGGAGAATATACAATGAGCAGTTCTTC. Its protein product is CASSLASGSGRIYNEQFF.

This sequence joins TRBV18 and TRBJ2-5; 8 positions match TRBD1. The V segment lost 1 base and the J segment 4 bases; nucleotides outside the gene matches: 2. Germline V gene sequence: CDR1 KGHSH, CDR2 LQKENI. The CDR3 is 14 amino acids. The CDR3 sequence: CASSPRQGAETQYF. DNA of the CDR3: TGTGCCAGCTCACCACGCCAGGGGGCAGAGACCCAGTACTTC.

The chain has TRBV7-9 and TRBJ1-6; tentatively, D is TRBD1 (6 bases). The CDR3 has 14 amino acids. Germline V CDR1 and CDR2: SEHNR, FQNEAQ (reference sequence). Trimming removed 4 bases from V and 4 bases from J, with 8 bases in between. The CDR3 DNA is TGTGCCAGCAGCTCGGACAGTTATAATTCACCCCTCCACTTT. Translating gives CASSSDSYNSPLHF.

This clone was observed a few times. The sample carries other DNA sequences with the same CDR3. This sequence joins TRBV7-2 and TRBJ1-2; 7 nucleotides line up with TRBD1. The CDR3 consists of 14 residues. With V trimmed by 6 bases and J by 3 bases, 7 bases remained unmatched. Germline assignment: CDR1 SGHTA and CDR2 FQGNSA. In DNA form, the CDR3 reads TGTGCCAGCAGTCCAACCGGGACAGACTATGGCTACACCTTC. This translates into CASSPTGTDYGYTF.

J is TRBJ1-2 and V is TRBV9; D gene uncertain. Germline loops: CDR1 SGDLS, CDR2 YYNGEE. The CDR3 consists of 15 residues. V lost 3 bases and J 2 bases, leaving 14 bases between the germline ends. The CDR3 is CASSGSDLPNYGYTF. The DNA of the CDR3 is TGTGCCAGCAGCGGCTCGGACTTACCGAACTATGGCTACACCTTC.

The chain is built from TRBV7-3 and TRBJ2-2; no reliable D call. Germline V gene sequence: CDR1 SGHTA, CDR2 FQGTGA. The CDR3 length is 14 residues. V lost 5 bases, J lost 6 bases, and 13 bases lay in between. The CDR3 nucleotides read TGTGCCAGCAGCATGGAACCAGGATCCGGGGAGCTGTTTTTT. It translates to CASSMEPGSGELFF.

The rearrangement uses TRBV18 and TRBJ1-1; D is perhaps TRBD1 (5 bases). Trimming pared 1 base from V and 0 bases from J, leaving 9 bases between. Germline V gives CDR1 KGHSH, CDR2 LQKENI. This CDR3 has 15 residues. CDR3 region: CASSPRAGLNTEAFF. CDR3 in DNA: TGTGCCAGCTCACCACGGGCAGGGCTGAACACTGAAGCTTTCTTT.

The rearrangement joins TRBV30 to TRBJ2-3, with TRBD1 as a possible D gene (6 bases). The V end lost 4 bases, the J end lost 3 bases, and 23 bases lay between the germline ends. Germline loops: CDR1 GTSNPN, CDR2 SVGIG (reference sequence). This CDR3 is built from 17 residues. For the CDR3, the DNA is TGTGCCTGGACTCGTTTAAGACGCAGGGGCAGGACAGATACGCAGTATTTT. Its translation: CAWTRLRRRGRTDTQYF.

The chain employs TRBV5-8 and TRBJ1-5, with D perhaps TRBD1 (5 bases). The CDR3 runs 13 residues. The V gene's germline CDR1 is SGHTS and CDR2 YDEGEE. The V end lost 4 bases, the J end lost 3 bases, and 8 bases lay between the germline ends. CDR3 nucleotides: TGTGCCAGCAGCCGGACACCCAATCAGCCCCAGCATTTT. It is translated as CASSRTPNQPQHF.

The chain couples TRBV5-1 to TRBJ2-5; D unclear. The V end lost 0 bases, the J end lost 1 base, and 13 bases lay between the germline ends. Per the germline V gene, CDR1 is SGHRS and CDR2 is YFSETQ. The length of the CDR3 is 16 residues. CDR3 region: CASSLGPGLGQETQYF. CDR3 bases: TGCGCCAGCAGCTTGGGTCCGGGTCTGGGCCAAGAGACCCAGTACTTC.

This clone was picked up one time. The chain combines TRBV7-9 with TRBJ2-3; D call uncertain. The germline CDR1 and CDR2 sequences are SEHNR and FQNEAQ (reference sequence). The V end lost 1 base, the J end lost 2 bases, and 10 bases lay between the germline ends. The CDR3 covers 15 residues. The CDR3 is CASSLGRHPTDTQYF. The DNA for the CDR3 is TGTGCCAGCAGCTTAGGTAGACATCCCACAGATACGCAGTATTTT.

The chain uses TRBV18 and TRBJ2-7; the match to TRBD2 covers 13 bases. The length of the CDR3 is 17 residues. Germline V gives CDR1 KGHSH, CDR2 LQKENI. V lost 4 bases, J lost 0 bases, and 6 bases stayed unmatched. In DNA form, the CDR3 reads TGTGCCAGCTCACATCCAGGGACTAGCGGGGCCTCCTACGAGCAGTACTTC. The encoded protein is CASSHPGTSGASYEQYF.

In DNA form, the CDR3 reads TGTGCCAGCAGTTTGGGCCTTATTTATAATTCACCCCTCCACTTT. Its protein is CASSLGLIYNSPLHF. The V call is TRBV28, the J call TRBJ1-6; the D is unclear. V was pared by 3 bases and J by 4 bases, with 10 bases between. CDR3 length: 15 amino acids. Germline-derived CDR1 and CDR2 are MDHEN and SYDVKM.

The chain couples TRBV27 to TRBJ1-2, with a weak D call TRBD1 (6 bases). Per germline, CDR1 MNHEY and CDR2 SMNVEV (reference sequence). With 1 base removed from V and 2 bases from J, the gap between germline ends came to 11 bases. CDR3 size: 15 residues. The CDR3 loop is CASSLYPGANYGYTF. For the CDR3, the DNA is TGTGCCAGCAGTTTATACCCAGGGGCGAACTATGGCTACACCTTC.

The V and J genes are TRBV27 and TRBJ1-4; no definite D call. The V gene's germline CDR1 is MNHEY and CDR2 SMNVEV (reference sequence). Trimming took 9 bases from V and 0 from J, leaving 20 bases between them. The CDR3 is made up of 17 amino acids. CDR3 sequence reads: CASPFSGRSATNEKLFF. CDR3 nucleotide sequence: TGTGCCAGTCCCTTCTCTGGCCGTTCCGCAACTAATGAAAAACTGTTTTTT.

The chain combines TRBV14 with TRBJ1-1, with TRBD1 matching over 11 bases. Germline trimming cut 8 bases from V and 5 bases from J; bases unmatched to any gene: 4. CDR3 length: 13 residues. Germline-derived CDR1 and CDR2 are SGHDN and FVKESK. The CDR3 spells CASQGTGGTEAFF. For the CDR3, the DNA is TGTGCCAGCCAAGGGACAGGGGGGACTGAAGCTTTCTTT.

This sequence joins TRBV7-2 and TRBJ1-1, with D perhaps TRBD1 (6 bases). The CDR3 extends over 15 amino acids. Germline V lookup: CDR1 SGHTA, CDR2 FQGNSA. The V end lost 4 bases, the J end lost 7 bases, and 19 bases lay between the germline ends. CDR3 in DNA: TGTGCCAGCAGCTCCGGATCAGGGGTTATCGGTGAAGCTTTCTTT. Its translation: CASSSGSGVIGEAFF.

The V gene is TRBV4-1, the J gene TRBJ2-7; D is unresolved. The CDR3 sequence is 14 residues long. Germline V lookup: CDR1 MGHRA, CDR2 YSYEKL. Trimming removed 4 bases from V and 1 base from J, with 11 bases in between. CDR3: CASSPPGESYEQYF. In DNA form, the CDR3 reads TGCGCCAGCAGCCCGCCTGGAGAGTCCTACGAGCAGTACTTC.

V usage is TRBV9 and J usage is TRBJ2-1, with 9 bases lining up with TRBD1. The germline CDR1 and CDR2 sequences are SGDLS and YYNGEE. The CDR3 is 16 amino acids. V was pared by 3 bases and J by 1 base, with 5 bases of the junction left unmatched. The CDR3 spells CASSATGGPSYNEQFF. CDR3 sequence (DNA): TGTGCCAGCAGCGCAACAGGGGGCCCGTCCTACAATGAGCAGTTCTTC. Drawing the rest from reference TRBV9 and TRBJ2-1, the complete variable domain is DSGVTQTPKHLITATGQRVTLRCSPRSGDLSVYWYQQSLDQGLQFLIQYYNGEERAKGNILERFSAQQFPDLHSELNLSSLELGDSALYFCASSATGGPSYNEQFFGPGTRLTVL.

This sequence joins TRBV14 and TRBJ1-1; D is perhaps TRBD1 (6 bases). The CDR3 loop spans 16 amino acids. Germline values: CDR1 SGHDN, CDR2 FVKESK. V was trimmed by 1 base and J by 3 bases, leaving 15 bases between them. DNA for the CDR3: TGTGCCAGCAGCCAAGGTCGGTACGGACAGTACACTGAAGCTTTCTTT. Translating gives CASSQGRYGQYTEAFF.

The genes are TRBV7-2 and TRBJ1-1; D might be TRBD1 (5 bases). There are 13 residues in the CDR3. V gave up 3 bases and J gave up 2 bases, with 7 bases separating them. Germline-derived CDR1 and CDR2 are SGHTA and FQGNSA. CDR3 in amino acids: CASSFQGNTEAFF. The DNA for the CDR3 is TGTGCCAGCAGCTTCCAGGGTAACACTGAAGCTTTCTTT. The full variable domain, with the rest looked up from reference TRBV7-2 and TRBJ1-1, is GAGVSQSPSNKVTEKGKDVELRCDPISGHTALYWYRQSLGQGLEFLIYFQGNSAPDKSGLPSDRFSAERTGGSVSTLTIQRTQQEDSAVYLCASSFQGNTEAFFGQGTRLTVV.

The chain uses TRBV7-9 and TRBJ1-3, with D perhaps TRBD1 (6 bases). Germline loops: CDR1 SEHNR, CDR2 FQNEAQ (reference sequence). Trimming left V 1 base short and J 2 bases short, with 12 bases between. The CDR3 is 16 amino acids. The CDR3 spells CASSLGGGGPGNTIYF. The CDR3, as DNA: TGTGCCAGCAGCTTAGGCGGCGGGGGGCCTGGAAACACCATATATTTT.

This chain joins TRBV11-2 and TRBJ1-3; unclear D gene. The ends were cut back, 5 bases at V and 0 bases at J, with 14 bases in the middle. This CDR3 contains 16 residues. Germline values: CDR1 SGHAT, CDR2 FQNNGV. CDR3 nucleotides: TGTGCCAGCAGCGTCGACCGTCCGGGCTCTGGAAACACCATATATTTT. Residues: CASSVDRPGSGNTIYF.

The chain joins TRBV25-1 to TRBJ1-1; tentatively, D is TRBD1 (5 bases). V was clipped by 5 bases and J by 4 bases, with 11 bases between them. Germline V lookup: CDR1 MGHDK, CDR2 SYGVNS. This CDR3 has 13 residues. The DNA for the CDR3 is TGTGCCAGCAGTATACAGGAAGGCACTGAAGCTTTCTTT. Protein product: CASSIQEGTEAFF.

This chain connects TRBV7-2 to TRBJ1-3; possibly TRBD1 for D (5 bases). CDR3 size: 17 residues. V was cut by 1 base and J by 0 bases, with 13 bases left in between. The germline V gene encodes CDR1 SGHTA and CDR2 FQGNSA. The CDR3 DNA reads as TGTGCCAGCAGCTTAGATAGTAGGGGATACTCTGGAAACACCATATATTTT. The encoded protein is CASSLDSRGYSGNTIYF.